The next 7 T cell receptor beta chains were all read from a single sample in a study of CD8+ T cells in alopecia areata. Sequencing relied on a cDNA template that was reverse transcribed from extracted RNA. Libraries were prepared by immunoSEQ multiplex PCR; TCRdb keeps only in-frame clonotypes and omits some of them. Among about 3,300 clones listed, 70% to 85% were seen once. Documented treatment: oral pan-JAK inhibitor, 5-10 mg twice daily. Lesional scalp tissue (obtained by punch biopsy) and peripheral blood were collected from alopecia areata patients. Here the sequenced sample was skin, taken at week 24, from a patient treated with tofacitinib. Every receptor here comes from a human donor with alopecia areata.

This rearrangement joins TRBV18 to TRBJ2-1; D may correspond to TRBD1 or TRBD2 (5 bases each). The V gene's germline CDR1 is KGHSH and CDR2 LQKENI. CDR3 length: 14 amino acids. Trimming took 1 base from V and 4 from J, leaving 8 bases between them. CDR3 loop: CASSPRGSYNEQFF. CDR3 sequence (DNA): TGTGCCAGCTCACCACGGGGGAGTTACAATGAGCAGTTCTTC.

This clone was seen only once. The chain couples TRBV7-9 to TRBJ2-2; possibly TRBD2 for D (5 bases). The germline V and J ends were trimmed by 2 bases and 6 bases, with 7 bases remaining between them. Germline CDR1 SEHNR, CDR2 FQNEAQ (reference sequence). CDR3 size: 13 residues. This CDR3 is CASSLRGSGELFF. CDR3 coding DNA: TGTGCCAGCAGCTTACGGGGTTCCGGGGAGCTGTTTTTT.

The chain has TRBV30 and TRBJ2-1; D remains unclear. The CDR3 runs to 14 residues. Germline lookup yields CDR1 GTSNPN and CDR2 SVGIG (reference sequence). V shed 2 bases and J shed 1 base, with 9 bases lying between them. CDR3 nucleotides: TGTGCCTGGAGTTCGATGTCGTCCTACAATGAGCAGTTCTTC. This encodes CAWSSMSSYNEQFF. The whole variable domain, filled in from reference TRBV30 and TRBJ2-1, reads SQTIHQWPATLVQPVGSPLSLECTVEGTSNPNLYWYRQAAGRGLQLLFYSVGIGQISSEVPQNLSASRPQDRQFILSSKKLLLSDSGFYLCAWSSMSSYNEQFFGPGTRLTVL.

This clone is a singleton in its sample. V usage is TRBV12-5 and J usage is TRBJ1-1; the D gene is possibly TRBD1 (6 bases). The CDR3 is made up of 14 amino acids. Trimming removed 6 bases from V and 1 base from J, with 12 bases in between. Germline V gives CDR1 LGHNT, CDR2 FRNRAP. The CDR3 region is CASGSGTPNTEAFF. CDR3 nucleotides: TGTGCTAGTGGCTCCGGGACACCGAACACTGAAGCTTTCTTT.

This clone was observed a few times. The chain employs TRBV29-1 and TRBJ1-5, with 8 nucleotides matching TRBD1. Germline lookup yields CDR1 SQVTM and CDR2 ANQGSEA. The CDR3 runs 14 residues. The junction had 6 bases not matched to a gene; V was cut back by 6 bases and J by 2 bases. The CDR3 protein is CSVLQGAGNQPQHF. In DNA, the CDR3 is TGCAGCGTCCTGCAGGGGGCGGGCAATCAGCCCCAGCATTTT.

This clone has a single count. The J gene is TRBJ2-7, the V gene TRBV29-1, with D unclear. The germline gives CDR1 SQVTM, CDR2 ANQGSEA. Trimming removed 6 bases from V and 2 bases from J, with 14 bases in between. This CDR3 is 13 amino acids long. CDR3 DNA: TGCAGCGTAAGGGAACCGCTCACCTACGAGCAGTACTTC. Amino acids: CSVREPLTYEQYF.

This chain connects TRBV19 to TRBJ2-3; TRBD1 might be the D (6 bases). Germline CDR1 is LNHDA and CDR2 is SQIVND (reference sequence). The CDR3 totals 14 residues. The V gene lost 3 bases and the J gene lost 8 bases, with 15 bases spanning the gap. CDR3 nucleotide sequence: TGTGCCAGTAGTATGGGGACACAGAGTTTTACGCAGTATTTT. Protein: CASSMGTQSFTQYF.